Presented here are 20 T cell receptor beta chains from one specimen sequenced in a study of identical twins (dated by TCRdb to 2016 to 2017). The receptor library was made with 5' RACE. The sequencer listed for this sample is Illumina HiSeq 2000. The public reads were reprocessed in TCRdb via fastp at Q25 and MiXCR, keeping in-frame beta chains. Each entry is one CDR3 protein sequence, shown with its most common DNA and genes. This sample has approximately 890,000 distinct CDR3 sequences in its table, and about 12% of those were observed once. Jointly, the top ten make up 1.5% to 2% of the sample. The same sample was also used in a study of yellow fever vaccine responses in identical twins.

Input material: PBMCs. All receptors derive from a woman under 30 in good health.

This clonotype was observed a handful of times. This chain uses TRBV5-1 with TRBJ2-1; TRBD2 aligns across 9 bases. Germline V gives CDR1 SGHRS, CDR2 YFSETQ. This CDR3 comprises 16 residues. Trimming cost V 7 bases and J 4 bases; bases outside gene matches: 12. CDR3 protein: CASGETTTSGYNEQFF. The CDR3, as DNA: TGCGCCAGCGGGGAAACGACGACTAGCGGATACAATGAGCAGTTCTTC.

This clonotype was counted between two and nine times. The junction and the germline gene differ at one end; a read error may be behind it. The chain has TRBV20-1 and TRBJ1-1; 7 bases match TRBD1. Germline values: CDR1 DFQATT, CDR2 SNEGSKA (reference sequence). This CDR3 is built from 13 residues. CDR3 protein: CSAVTGLKTEAFF. The CDR3 bases are TGCAGTGCTGTGACAGGGTTGAAGACTGAAGCTTTCTTT.

This rearrangement joins TRBV28 to TRBJ2-1, with 7 bases aligning to TRBD2. CDR3 length: 15 residues. Trimming removed 5 bases from V and 0 bases from J; junction bases left unmatched: 4. Germline CDR1 reads MDHEN; CDR2 reads SYDVKM. Written as DNA, the CDR3 is TGTGCCAGCAGTCATAGCGGGTACTCCTACAATGAGCAGTTCTTC. Translating gives CASSHSGYSYNEQFF.

This clonotype came up many times. The chain recombines TRBV4-1 with TRBJ2-1; the match to TRBD2 covers 8 bases. V shed 3 bases, J shed 3 bases, and the junction held 7 bases outside the gene matches. This CDR3 contains 16 residues. Germline V gene sequence: CDR1 MGHRA, CDR2 YSYEKL. The CDR3 sequence: CASSHPREDLYNEQFF. CDR3 DNA: TGCGCCAGCAGCCACCCGCGGGAGGACCTCTACAATGAGCAGTTCTTC.

The chain is built from TRBV28 and TRBJ2-7; TRBD1 agrees at 10 bases. Germline V gene data show CDR1 as MDHEN and CDR2 as SYDVKM. The CDR3 is 15 amino acids. The V gene end was trimmed by 5 bases and the J gene end by 1 base; junction bases not matched to a gene: 5. The DNA for the CDR3 is TGTGCCAGCAGTCGGACAGGGGGGGAATCCTACGAGCAGTACGTC. Protein product: CASSRTGGESYEQYV.

The table lists this clonotype with a few counts. The CDR3 loop is CASSQDGGTGSDTQYF. CDR3 nucleotides: TGTGCCAGCAGCCAAGATGGGGGGACAGGGTCAGATACGCAGTATTTT. The rearrangement uses TRBV3-1 and TRBJ2-3; 9 bases align to TRBD1. The germline gives CDR1 LGHDT, CDR2 YNNKEL (reference sequence). The CDR3 sequence is 16 residues long. J lost 4 bases, V lost 0 bases, and 5 bases had no gene match.

This chain joins TRBV29-1 and TRBJ2-3; D may be TRBD1 (5 bases). V lost 0 bases to trimming and J lost 0 bases, with 22 bases between them. Germline values: CDR1 SQVTM, CDR2 ANQGSEA. CDR3 length: 19 amino acids. The CDR3 loop is CSVEDWTIFKVGSTDTQYF. In nucleotides, the CDR3 is TGCAGCGTTGAAGATTGGACAATTTTTAAGGTTGGGAGCACAGATACGCAGTATTTT.

The table lists this clonotype with many counts. The genes are TRBV12-3 or TRBV12-4 and TRBJ2-1; maybe TRBD2 (5 bases). Trimming shortened V by 3 bases and J by 4 bases, and 10 bases separated the two germline ends. This CDR3 has 14 residues. Written as DNA, the CDR3 is TGTGCCAGCAGTTTGAGCGGACGATACAATGAGCAGTTCTTC. The encoded protein is CASSLSGRYNEQFF.

A few counts support this clonotype. The chain is built from TRBV10-3 and TRBJ2-3; 10 nucleotides agree with TRBD2. The CDR3 runs 15 residues. V lost 7 bases to trimming and J lost 5 bases; unmatched junction nucleotides: 9. The germline V gene has CDR1 ENHRY and CDR2 SYGVKD. The CDR3 sequence is CAITRAGGQEDTQYF. CDR3 nucleotide sequence: TGTGCCATCACTAGAGCGGGAGGGCAGGAAGATACGCAGTATTTT.

This clonotype was picked up a small number of times. J is TRBJ2-1 and V is TRBV15; 12 bases align to TRBD2. The CDR3 contains 17 residues. CDR1 is LNHNV, CDR2 YYDKDF, per germline (reference sequence). The J segment lost 8 bases and the V segment lost 3 bases, leaving 11 bases of the junction unmatched. CDR3: CATSSRWGLAGRDEQFF. CDR3 bases: TGTGCCACCAGCAGCCGGTGGGGACTAGCGGGCAGGGATGAGCAGTTCTTC.

This clonotype was seen at least ten times. V is TRBV2 and J is TRBJ2-1; D unresolved. In germline, CDR1 is SNHLY, CDR2 FYNNEI. The CDR3 loop spans 15 amino acids. The V end lost 1 base, the J end lost 0 bases, and 7 bases lay between the germline ends. This CDR3 reads CASSEGPSSYNEQFF. CDR3 nucleotides: TGTGCCAGCAGTGAAGGGCCCAGCTCCTACAATGAGCAGTTCTTC.

This clonotype was observed at least ten times. This rearrangement joins TRBV12-3 or TRBV12-4 to TRBJ1-2; no reliable D call. The CDR3 loop spans 13 amino acids. Trimming took off 3 bases at V and 5 bases at J, with 10 bases between the two ends. The CDR3 nucleotides are TGTGCCAGCAGTTTTGGGCAGAAGTATGGCTACACCTTC. Translated: CASSFGQKYGYTF.

Only a few counts were recorded for this clonotype. Here the CDR3 reads CASSFQQTGSGANVLTF. The CDR3 DNA follows: TGTGCCAGCAGCTTCCAACAGACTGGCTCTGGGGCCAACGTCCTGACTTTC. The genes are TRBV5-6 and TRBJ2-6, with D hard to call. This CDR3 has 17 residues. V lost 2 bases and J 0 bases, leaving 12 bases between the germline ends. Germline CDR1 reads SGHDT; CDR2 reads YYEEEE.

This clonotype was counted between two and nine times. The chain has TRBV20-1 and TRBJ1-6, with a possible D match to TRBD1 (6 bases). Looked up from germline, CDR1 is DFQATT and CDR2 is SNEGSKA (reference sequence). The CDR3 has 15 amino acids. The ends were cut back, 3 bases at V and 7 bases at J, with 16 bases in the middle. The CDR3 protein is CSASLLGGPNSPLHF. The CDR3 coding sequence is TGCAGTGCTAGTTTGCTGGGGGGCCCAAATTCACCCCTCCACTTT.

This chain uses TRBV28 with TRBJ2-4; D is perhaps TRBD1 or TRBD2 (5 bases each). Germline assignment: CDR1 MDHEN and CDR2 SYDVKM. V lost 5 bases to trimming and J lost 9 bases, with 14 bases between them. The length of the CDR3 is 13 residues. DNA for the CDR3: TGTGCCAGCAGTCCAGGGACCGCCGGCATTCAGTACTTC. As protein: CASSPGTAGIQYF.

In this sample, this clonotype turned up a few times. DNA of the CDR3: TGCGCCAGCAGCTTGGACGGGTACGAGTTAACTGAGCAGTTCTTC. Its translation: CASSLDGYELTEQFF. The chain carries TRBV5-1 and TRBJ2-1; no clear D gene. This CDR3 contains 15 residues. V was trimmed by 0 bases and J by 9 bases, leaving 16 bases between them. From germline, CDR1 is SGHRS and CDR2 YFSETQ.

This clonotype has a handful of counts. The chain uses TRBV12-3 or TRBV12-4 and TRBJ1-1, with D hard to call. This CDR3 has 15 residues. V lost 2 bases to trimming and J lost 3 bases, with 13 bases between them. The CDR3 reads CASSLREGGDTEAFF. CDR3 nucleotides: TGTGCCAGCAGTTTACGGGAGGGAGGCGACACTGAAGCTTTCTTT.

In this sample, this clonotype turned up a few times. The chain combines TRBV6-1 with TRBJ1-1; D is ambiguous. This CDR3 is 13 amino acids long. Looked up from germline, CDR1 is MNHNS and CDR2 is SASEGT. V was clipped by 9 bases and J by 0 bases, with 11 bases between them. CDR3 loop: CARTKKMNTEAFF. The CDR3 region has the DNA TGTGCCAGAACGAAGAAAATGAACACTGAAGCTTTCTTT.

The chain joins TRBV10-3 to TRBJ2-5, with 8 bases fitting TRBD1. Germline V CDR1 and CDR2: ENHRY, SYGVKD. After removal of 8 bases from V and 4 bases from J, the junction contained 6 bases not matched to a gene. CDR3 length: 13 amino acids. CDR3 residues: CAIGGQASETQYF. The CDR3 bases are TGTGCCATCGGGGGACAGGCCTCAGAGACCCAGTACTTC.

The chain carries TRBV5-1 and TRBJ2-2; 7 bases agree with TRBD2. The trim removed 1 base at V and 0 bases at J, leaving 3 bases unmatched. Germline V gene data show CDR1 as SGHRS and CDR2 as YFSETQ. There are 16 residues in the CDR3. The CDR3 is CASSLSGNSNTGELFF. In nucleotides, the CDR3 is TGCGCCAGCAGCTTGAGCGGGAACTCGAACACCGGGGAGCTGTTTTTT.